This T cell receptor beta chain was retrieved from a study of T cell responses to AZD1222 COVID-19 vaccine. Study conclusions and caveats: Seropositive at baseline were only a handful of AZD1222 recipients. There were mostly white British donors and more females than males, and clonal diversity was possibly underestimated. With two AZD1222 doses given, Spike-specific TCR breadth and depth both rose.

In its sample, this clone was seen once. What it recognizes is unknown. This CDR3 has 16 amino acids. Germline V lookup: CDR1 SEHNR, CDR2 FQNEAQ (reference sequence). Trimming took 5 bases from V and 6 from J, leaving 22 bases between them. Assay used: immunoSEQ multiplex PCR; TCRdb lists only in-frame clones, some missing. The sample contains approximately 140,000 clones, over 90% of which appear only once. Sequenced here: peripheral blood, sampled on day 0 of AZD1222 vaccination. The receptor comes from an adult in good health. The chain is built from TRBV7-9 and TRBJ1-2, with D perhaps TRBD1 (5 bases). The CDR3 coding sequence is TGTGCCAGCAGCCCAAATTCCGGGGACCCCACCCATGGCTACACCTTC. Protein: CASSPNSGDPTHGYTF.